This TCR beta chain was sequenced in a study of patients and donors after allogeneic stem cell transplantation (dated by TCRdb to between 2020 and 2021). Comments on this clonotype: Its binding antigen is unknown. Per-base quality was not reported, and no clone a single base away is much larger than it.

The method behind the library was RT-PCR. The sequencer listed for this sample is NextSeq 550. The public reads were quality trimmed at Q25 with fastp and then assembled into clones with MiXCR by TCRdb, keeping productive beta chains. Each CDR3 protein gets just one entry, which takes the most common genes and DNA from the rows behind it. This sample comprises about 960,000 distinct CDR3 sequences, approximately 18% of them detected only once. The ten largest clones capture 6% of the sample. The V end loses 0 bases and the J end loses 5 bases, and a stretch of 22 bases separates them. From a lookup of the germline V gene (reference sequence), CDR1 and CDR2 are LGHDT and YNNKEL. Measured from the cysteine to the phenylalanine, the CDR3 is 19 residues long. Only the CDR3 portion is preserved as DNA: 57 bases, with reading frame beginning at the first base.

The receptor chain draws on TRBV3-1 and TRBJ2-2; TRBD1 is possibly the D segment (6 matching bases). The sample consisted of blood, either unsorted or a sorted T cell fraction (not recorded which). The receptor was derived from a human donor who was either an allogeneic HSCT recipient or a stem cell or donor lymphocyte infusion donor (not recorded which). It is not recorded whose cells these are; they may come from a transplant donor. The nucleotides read TGTGCCAGCAGCCAAGAACAGGGAAGGATGGGGTTCGAGACCGGGGAGCTGTTTTTT. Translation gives CASSQEQGRMGFETGELFF.